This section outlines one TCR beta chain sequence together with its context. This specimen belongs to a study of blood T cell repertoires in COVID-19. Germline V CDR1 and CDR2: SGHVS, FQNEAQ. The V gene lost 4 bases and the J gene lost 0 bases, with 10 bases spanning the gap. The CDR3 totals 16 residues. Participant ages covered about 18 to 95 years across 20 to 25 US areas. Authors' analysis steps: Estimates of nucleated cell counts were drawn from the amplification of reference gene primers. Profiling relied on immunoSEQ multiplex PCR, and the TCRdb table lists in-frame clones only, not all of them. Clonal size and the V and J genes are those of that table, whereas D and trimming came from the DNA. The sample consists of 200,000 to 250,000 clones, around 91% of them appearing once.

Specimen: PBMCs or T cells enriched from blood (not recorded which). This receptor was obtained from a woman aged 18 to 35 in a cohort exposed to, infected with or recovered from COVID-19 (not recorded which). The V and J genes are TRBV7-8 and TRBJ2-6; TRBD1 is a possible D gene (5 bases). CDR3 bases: TGTGCCAGCAGCTCAAAGGGGATCTCTGGGGCCAACGTCCTGACTTTC. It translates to CASSSKGISGANVLTF.